This entry describes one TCR beta chain. The germline V gene has CDR1 ENHRY and CDR2 SYGVKD. CDR3 length: 15 residues. V lost 4 bases and J lost 7; bases outside the gene matches: 10. The sample belongs to a study of shared T cell receptors in the human thymus. TCRdb's copy holds only in-frame clones and misses some; the assay was immunoSEQ multiplex PCR. The sample has roughly 68,000 clones, about 96% seen once. The J gene is TRBJ1-2, the V gene TRBV10-3; TRBD1 matches at 9 bases. The sample was thymocytes. This clonotype was sampled from a human donor. CDR3 region: CAISAPRDRVSGYTF. CDR3 coding DNA: TGTGCCATCAGTGCTCCCCGGGACAGGGTGAGTGGCTACACCTTC.